A selection of T cell receptor beta chains follows, all from one sample in a study of OX40 agonist ivuxolimab in advanced cancers. Clones were sequenced by immunoSEQ multiplex PCR, and TCRdb holds only the in-frame ones, with some missing. The sample carries some 100,000 clones, over 75% recorded once. The sequences come from CD4+ or CD8+ T cells sorted from blood, collected in a trial of the OX40 agonist ivuxolimab. The origin of the receptors is an adult with an advanced solid tumor such as melanoma, head and neck, liver or kidney cancer. CDR3s leave out the opening cysteine and the closing phenylalanine or tryptophan. Fields, in order: V gene, D gene, clone size, CDR3 protein. The D gene is left open where the match is weak. Clone size is not always given. Where it is, it says once, few, many or a class for expanded clones.

TRBV5-1 NA NA ASSLVGGEYEKLF
TRBV6-1 NA once ASRLGGYNQPQH
TRBV28 NA NA ASSFRVLHGYT
TRBV6-1 NA NA ASRQSSSYEQY
TRBV7-3 TRBD2 NA ASSSSGRKTDTQY
TRBV6-1 NA NA ASSDRGRVSGANVLT
TRBV25-1 NA once ASRPAGSSYEQY
TRBV7-9 TRBD2 NA ASNSGAGREQF
TRBV4-2 TRBD2 NA ASSQRVSSGLAGVSQY
TRBV5-3 NA NA ARSRHPSNQPQH
TRBV7-8 NA once ASSLGAGNQPQH
TRBV18 NA NA ASSPLSLTTGELF
TRBV6-6 TRBD1 NA ASNPRGQGANVLT
TRBV19 TRBD1 NA ATSGQGLSGELF